One and the same sample provided the 30 T cell receptor beta chains below, sequenced in a study of beta chain features in type 1 diabetes. Study-level points and caveats: Among all four CD4+ subsets, Type 1 diabetes patients had TCRB CDR3s that were moderately but significantly shorter.

Every bit of the isolated RNA underwent reverse transcription, so sequencing read expressed TCRB transcripts. Using immunoSEQ multiplex PCR, the repertoire was profiled, and TCRdb retains in-frame clones only, with some absent. Of 200,000 to 250,000 clones listed, about 15% are singletons. Antigen specificity for these receptors is unknown. The sample comprised naive CD4+ T cells from blood. These receptors originate from a man aged 25-45 years with type 1 diabetes.

The chain couples TRBV15 to TRBJ2-6; tentatively, D is TRBD2 (6 bases). The V end lost 0 bases, the J end lost 0 bases, and 18 bases lay between the germline ends. The CDR3 spans 20 residues. CDR1 is LNHNV, CDR2 YYDKDF, per germline (reference sequence). The DNA of the CDR3 is TGTGCCACCAGCAGAGATACTGTTATGCGGGATCTCTCTGGGGCCAACGTCCTGACTTTC. Its translation: CATSRDTVMRDLSGANVLTF.

The genes are TRBV2 and TRBJ2-1; TRBD2 agrees at 8 bases. With V trimmed by 0 bases and J by 9 bases, 10 bases remained unmatched. Germline lookup yields CDR1 SNHLY and CDR2 FYNNEI. This CDR3 is 16 amino acids long. CDR3: CASSEALGKRESEQFF. CDR3 nucleotide sequence: TGTGCCAGCAGTGAAGCGCTGGGAAAGCGGGAGAGTGAGCAGTTCTTC.

The chain carries TRBV30 and TRBJ1-1, with D possibly matching TRBD1 (6 bases). V was trimmed by 4 bases and J by 0 bases, leaving 9 bases between them. The CDR3 has 13 residues. Germline assignment: CDR1 GTSNPN and CDR2 SVGIG (reference sequence). The CDR3 bases are TGTGCCTGGAACCGACAGGTGAACACTGAAGCTTTCTTT. This encodes CAWNRQVNTEAFF.

Here the CDR3 reads CASTETAGAGGNEQFF. CDR3 nucleotides: TGTGCCAGCACCGAAACCGCGGGGGCCGGGGGCAATGAGCAGTTCTTC. V gene TRBV7-9 combines with J gene TRBJ2-1, with a tentative D call TRBD2 (7 bases). Germline V gene lookup returns CDR1 SEHNR and CDR2 FQNEAQ (reference sequence). V was cut by 7 bases and J by 6 bases, with 22 bases left in between. The CDR3 has 16 amino acids.

This clone showed up just a few times. V gene TRBV4-1 combines with J gene TRBJ1-2; the D gene is possibly TRBD1 (6 bases). Germline assignment: CDR1 MGHRA and CDR2 YSYEKL. Deletions cut 0 bases from V and 4 bases from J, with 12 bases between. CDR3 size: 15 residues. Here the CDR3 DNA reads TGCGCCAGCAGCCAAGAGGTCGGACAGATCTATGGCTACACCTTC. This translates into CASSQEVGQIYGYTF.

This clone was picked up a small number of times. V usage is TRBV29-1 and J usage is TRBJ2-3, with 9 bases aligning to TRBD2. This CDR3 contains 16 residues. After removal of 4 bases from V and 4 bases from J, the junction contained 12 bases not matched to a gene. Germline assignment: CDR1 SQVTM and CDR2 ANQGSEA. In DNA, the CDR3 is TGCAGCGTTGCTGGATTAGCGGGAGCGAACGCAGATACGCAGTATTTT. Its translation is CSVAGLAGANADTQYF.

This clone was recorded a few times. The rearrangement uses TRBV11-3 and TRBJ2-1, with 10 nucleotides matching TRBD2. Germline assignment: CDR1 SGHNT and CDR2 YENEEA. CDR3 size: 16 residues. Germline trimming cut 1 base from V and 10 bases from J; bases unmatched to any gene: 10. CDR3 in DNA: TGTGCCAGCAGCTTAGGGGCTAGCGGGAGAAATGGCGAGCAGTTCTTC. Translated: CASSLGASGRNGEQFF.

This clone was seen only a few times. The genes are TRBV21-1 and TRBJ1-5. TRBV21-1 is noted as a pseudogene. The CDR3 sequence is 11 residues long. CDR3 in DNA: TGTGCCACCAAGCGCAATCAGCCCCAGCATTTT. This gives the protein CATKRNQPQHF.

This clone was seen a handful of times. The V and J genes are TRBV18 and TRBJ1-2; D is uncertain. CDR1 and CDR2 from the germline V gene are KGHSH and LQKENI. Between the trimmed V and J ends, which lost 3 bases and 4 bases, there was a span of 9 bases. The CDR3 loop spans 13 amino acids. The CDR3 sequence: CASSPDTSYGYTF. The CDR3 DNA follows: TGTGCCAGCTCACCCGACACCAGCTATGGCTACACCTTC.

The rearrangement links TRBV11-2 to TRBJ2-2; no clear D gene. Germline CDR1 SGHAT, CDR2 FQNNGV. The CDR3 has 13 amino acids. Deletions cut 0 bases from V and 7 bases from J, with 6 bases between. CDR3 amino acids: CASSLDRGGELFF. CDR3 DNA: TGTGCCAGCAGCTTAGATCGCGGCGGGGAGCTGTTTTTT.

A few counts support this clone. The chain is built from TRBV25-1 and TRBJ2-1, with 10 bases lining up with TRBD2. CDR1 is MGHDK, CDR2 SYGVNS, per germline. The CDR3 covers 17 residues. V gave up 3 bases and J gave up 8 bases; unmatched junction bases: 13. The CDR3 spells CASSDPRSGRALDEQFF. DNA of the CDR3: TGTGCCAGCAGTGACCCCCGCAGCGGGAGGGCCCTCGATGAGCAGTTCTTC. The variable domain in full, with the rest retrieved from reference TRBV25-1 and TRBJ2-1, is EADIYQTPRYLVIGTGKKITLECSQTMGHDKMYWYQQDPGMELHLIHYSYGVNSTEKGDLSSESTVSRIRTEHFPLTLESARPSHTSQYLCASSDPRSGRALDEQFFGPGTRLTVL.

V is TRBV29-1 and J is TRBJ2-5; possible D gene TRBD2, 6 bases. Germline V gene lookup returns CDR1 SQVTM and CDR2 ANQGSEA. The ends were cut back, 3 bases at V and 5 bases at J, with 19 bases in the middle. The CDR3 contains 15 residues. The CDR3 DNA is TGCAGCGTTGATTCCTCGACTAGACCCGGCGAGACCCAGTACTTC. Amino acid sequence: CSVDSSTRPGETQYF.

The rearrangement joins TRBV29-1 to TRBJ2-3; TRBD2 might be the D (5 bases). The V end was cut by 4 bases, the J end by 2 bases, with 16 bases between. The CDR3 length is 15 residues. Germline values: CDR1 SQVTM, CDR2 ANQGSEA. CDR3: CSVGRLSSPTDTQYF. CDR3 DNA sequence: TGCAGCGTTGGACGACTATCCTCTCCCACAGATACGCAGTATTTT.

In its sample, this clone was seen a few times. CDR3 in DNA: TGTGCCAGTAGTATCCCCGGGGAGACCCAGTACTTC. It encodes CASSIPGETQYF. V is TRBV19 and J is TRBJ2-5; D is undetermined. V dropped 3 bases and J dropped 5 bases, with 7 bases sitting between them. CDR3 length equals 12 residues. Germline loops: CDR1 LNHDA, CDR2 SQIVND (reference sequence).

This clone occurred a few times. This CDR3 is also generated by other DNA sequences in the sample. The genes are TRBV7-9 and TRBJ2-3; no firm D call. Germline assignment: CDR1 SEHNR and CDR2 FQNEAQ (reference sequence). The CDR3 contains 15 residues. The germline V and J ends were trimmed by 1 base and 0 bases, with 8 bases remaining between them. CDR3 nucleotides: TGTGCCAGCAGCTTAGTTGGCGGAAGCACAGATACGCAGTATTTT. The encoded protein is CASSLVGGSTDTQYF.

The chain combines TRBV7-9 with TRBJ2-3, with 13 bases that match TRBD2. Germline V gene data show CDR1 as SEHNR and CDR2 as FQNEAQ (reference sequence). The CDR3 spans 16 residues. The ends lost 5 bases at V and 12 bases at J; junction bases unmatched: 14. The CDR3 coding sequence is TGTGCCAGCAGCCAGGGGACTAGCGGGACCCCTCCCTCCCAGTATTTT. It translates to CASSQGTSGTPPSQYF.

The chain couples TRBV29-1 to TRBJ1-1; D may be TRBD1 (6 bases). Germline V gives CDR1 SQVTM, CDR2 ANQGSEA. With 4 bases removed from V and 6 bases from J, the gap between germline ends came to 18 bases. This CDR3 is built from 14 residues. CDR3 coding DNA: TGCAGCGTTGCACTACAGGGACCCACGGCTGAAGCTTTCTTT. It codes for CSVALQGPTAEAFF.

The chain uses TRBV9 and TRBJ2-1; the match to TRBD2 covers 12 bases. This CDR3 is built from 14 residues. Germline V gives CDR1 SGDLS, CDR2 YYNGEE. Trimming cost V 3 bases and J 7 bases; bases outside gene matches: 2. CDR3 protein: CASSGGLAGNEQFF. In nucleotides, the CDR3 is TGTGCCAGCAGCGGAGGACTAGCGGGGAATGAGCAGTTCTTC.

This clone was seen a handful of times. The gene calls are TRBV2 and TRBJ1-2; maybe TRBD1 (6 bases). There are 15 residues in the CDR3. The ends were cut back, 3 bases at V and 4 bases at J, with 15 bases in the middle. CDR1 is SNHLY, CDR2 FYNNEI, per germline. The CDR3 DNA reads TGTGCCAGCAGTGACTTTATCCCAGGGGCCTATGGCTACACCTTC. Encoded protein: CASSDFIPGAYGYTF.

In this sample, this clone turned up a few times. The chain is built from TRBV10-3 and TRBJ2-5, with a possible D match to TRBD2 (6 bases). This CDR3 has 12 amino acids. Germline loops: CDR1 ENHRY, CDR2 SYGVKD. The V and J ends lost 4 bases and 4 bases respectively, with 7 bases between them. CDR3 loop: CAISVEGETQYF. The CDR3 DNA reads as TGTGCCATCAGTGTGGAGGGAGAGACCCAGTACTTC.

This clone was counted a few times. The chain carries TRBV29-1 and TRBJ2-3; 9 nucleotides agree with TRBD2. Germline CDR1 reads SQVTM; CDR2 reads ANQGSEA. The CDR3 runs 14 residues. Germline trimming cut 4 bases from V and 1 base from J; bases unmatched to any gene: 3. The CDR3 region has the DNA TGCAGCGTTGTAGCTAGCGGGGGCACAGATACGCAGTATTTT. The encoded protein is CSVVASGGTDTQYF.

This clone showed up just a few times. The chain links TRBV6-1 to TRBJ1-4; a possible D gene is TRBD1 (6 bases). The CDR3 extends over 14 amino acids. CDR1 is MNHNS, CDR2 SASEGT, per germline. V shed 6 bases and J shed 4 bases, with 12 bases lying between them. The CDR3: CASRAGTRNEKLFF. The CDR3, as DNA: TGTGCCAGCAGGGCCGGGACACGTAATGAAAAACTGTTTTTT.

This clone occurred a few times. This chain connects TRBV5-4 to TRBJ2-7; 8 positions match TRBD2. CDR1 SGHNT and CDR2 YYREEE come from the germline V gene (reference sequence). This CDR3 spans 16 amino acids. V shed 4 bases and J 3 bases; nucleotides not matched to a gene: 12. CDR3 residues: CASSQDPGTSLYEQYF. The CDR3 coding sequence is TGTGCCAGCAGCCAGGACCCCGGGACTAGTCTCTACGAGCAGTACTTC.

The chain uses TRBV30 and TRBJ1-1, with 8 positions matching TRBD1. This CDR3 region has 13 residues. CDR1 and CDR2 from the germline V gene are GTSNPN and SVGIG (reference sequence). V lost 4 bases, J lost 5 bases, and 6 bases stayed unmatched. This CDR3 is CAWIGQGRTEAFF. The DNA for the CDR3 is TGTGCCTGGATCGGACAGGGTCGGACTGAAGCTTTCTTT.

In its sample, this clone was seen a few times. The chain recombines TRBV5-1 with TRBJ1-6; 7 bases are shared with TRBD1. The ends lost 3 bases at V and 5 bases at J; junction bases unmatched: 5. The CDR3 spans 15 residues. Germline CDR1 is SGHRS and CDR2 is YFSETQ. CDR3 residues: CASSSSGTDNSPLHF. The CDR3 DNA follows: TGCGCCAGCAGCTCTTCCGGGACAGATAATTCACCCCTCCACTTT.

The genes are TRBV5-1 and TRBJ2-1; possibly TRBD1 for D (5 bases). CDR3 length: 13 amino acids. Trimming cost V 4 bases and J 9 bases, with 14 bases left between them. Germline values: CDR1 SGHRS, CDR2 YFSETQ. CDR3: CASSLLGVGEQFF. The CDR3 bases are TGCGCCAGCAGCCTGCTAGGGGTCGGTGAGCAGTTCTTC.

This clone occurred a few times. This chain connects TRBV7-6 to TRBJ2-5; a weak D match, TRBD1 (6 bases). CDR1 is SGHVS and CDR2 is FNYEAQ in the germline V gene. The length of the CDR3 is 13 residues. V was pared by 4 bases and J by 5 bases, with 11 bases between. Written as DNA, the CDR3 is TGTGCCAGCAGCTCGGGACAACGGGAGACCCAGTACTTC. Protein sequence: CASSSGQRETQYF.

The V and J genes are TRBV30 and TRBJ2-1, with 14 bases aligning to TRBD2. Trimming removed 2 bases from V and 7 bases from J; junction bases left unmatched: 10. Germline V gives CDR1 GTSNPN, CDR2 SVGIG (reference sequence). The CDR3 covers 17 residues. The CDR3: CAWSFFRTSGGHNEQFF. CDR3 in DNA: TGTGCCTGGAGTTTCTTCCGGACTAGCGGGGGGCATAATGAGCAGTTCTTC.

The chain employs TRBV5-1 and TRBJ1-1; the match to TRBD1 covers 7 bases. This CDR3 comprises 14 residues. CDR1 and CDR2 from the germline V gene are SGHRS and YFSETQ. V shed 4 bases, J shed 4 bases, and the junction held 7 bases outside the gene matches. This CDR3 is CASSGDSRRTEAFF. As DNA, the CDR3 is TGCGCCAGCAGCGGGGACAGTCGTCGCACTGAAGCTTTCTTT.

This clone was counted only a few times. Additional DNA sequences in this sample encode the identical CDR3. This chain links TRBV2 with TRBJ1-4; weak D call: TRBD1 (5 bases). CDR1 is SNHLY, CDR2 FYNNEI, per germline. This CDR3 contains 13 residues. V lost 6 bases to trimming and J lost 6 bases, with 11 bases between them. For the CDR3, the DNA is TGTGCCAGCAGCAGGGATAGAGATGAAAAACTGTTTTTT. Translated: CASSRDRDEKLFF. The whole variable domain, filled in from reference TRBV2 and TRBJ1-4, reads EPEVTQTPSHQVTQMGQEVILRCVPISNHLYFYWYRQILGQKVEFLVSFYNNEISEKSEIFDDQFSVERPDGSNFTLKIRSTKLEDSAMYFCASSRDRDEKLFFGSGTQLSVL.